The text below deals with one T cell receptor (beta chain). There are many counts of this clonotype. The specificity of this receptor is unknown. No base quality values were provided; no much bigger clone lies one nucleotide off. The sample is drawn from a study of T cells in Graves' hyperthyroidism and ophthalmopathy (dated by TCRdb to the late 2010s). In the study overall: Peripheral blood was collected at initial diagnosis, before any treatment. Once sampling was done, hyperthyroidism patients were given methimazole at a starting dose of 30 mg daily, whereas ophthalmopathy patients were given high-dose intravenous methylprednisolone. To identify distinguishing TCR V-J signatures, a discovery cohort of 95 to 100 patients was used, comprising 40 to 45 with Graves' ophthalmopathy and under 60 with stable Graves' hyperthyroidism. Prospective prediction of ophthalmopathy was tested in an independent validation cohort of some 19 hyperthyroidism patients and 15 to 17 patients who later progressed to ophthalmopathy. The 100 or so discovery patients were randomly divided into training and test sets at a 7:3 ratio. TCR Vbeta CDR3 sequencing of 120 to 150 peripheral blood samples (roughly 41 ophthalmopathy, 75 hyperthyroidism and approximately 17 progressor patients) is reported in the paper. In about 6 Graves' hyperthyroidism patients, the study also compared T-cell repertoires from thyroid tissue with T-cell repertoires from blood. What the study reported, not specific to this receptor: In cross-validation, a model built on a 13 V-J signature told ophthalmopathy apart from stable hyperthyroidism with 87.88% sensitivity and roughly 83% specificity, and in testing the same model reached 80%/75%. Most expanded thyroid clonotypes (frequency above 0.001) were also found in blood, which suggests that blood repertoires may mirror thyroid immune responses. No statistical method was used to fix the sample size in advance, and group allocation was not hidden from the investigators. In validation, the model predicted progression to ophthalmopathy with roughly 70% sensitivity and approximately 78% specificity, a median of 6.5 months before onset.

The TCR beta CDR3 regions were amplified from RNA transcripts. The first round of RT-PCR for the TCR CDR3 was performed with the HTBI primer set and the Qiagen OneStep RT-PCR kit. A second multiplex PCR round built the libraries, followed by size selection and purification. Paired-end sequencing of the libraries was performed with 100 bp reads on an Illumina HiSeq2000. In the authors' own workflow: SOAPnuke was used to process the raw data, removing reads that contained adapters or uncalled bases, had a mean Phred below 15, or lacked an exact match to the constant primer or identifier. COPE v1.2.5 was used to merge the high-quality paired reads, and each unique nucleotide sequence was defined as a clonotype. Clonotypes were aligned to IMGT TRBV, TRBD and TRBJ reference segments using MiTCR v1.1. Only V-J combinations with frequency above 0.0001, covering 99% to 99.2% of repertoires, were analysed. The TCS score was defined as the ratio of F50 (clonal expansion) to E x V (chaos), calculated using BLOSUM62-based TCRdist between CDR3 peptides within each V-J. Welch's t-statistics and random forest reduced fewer than 550 V-J features to 10 to 15, which were used in a naive Bayes classifier (R e1071). TCRdb itself trimmed the public reads at Q25 with fastp, ran MiXCR and retained productive beta chains. When rows share a CDR3 protein, they turn into one entry using the most common DNA and genes. The V and J calls and clone size come from TCRdb's table, not from the authors' own analysis. Present in this sample are some 760,000 distinct CDR3 sequences, around 15% of which were seen just once. The ten largest clones capture approximately 10% of the sample.

A patient counted as having stable Graves' hyperthyroidism if no progression to ophthalmopathy occurred over 18 months of follow-up. The hyperthyroidism patients were between 18 and 65 years old and newly diagnosed, with a disease duration of less than 2 months. Patients with uncontrolled infections, other autoimmune diseases, pregnancy or lactation were excluded. Diagnoses were based on clinical symptoms, serum thyroxine and TRAb, thyroid ultrasound and orbital computed tomography. Ficoll-Paque density gradient centrifugation was used to isolate PBMCs from around 10 ml of fresh peripheral blood. Total RNA was extracted using Trizol reagent, and RNA quality was assessed on an Agilent 2100 Bioanalyzer. The CDR3 spans 14 residues, from the cysteine through the phenylalanine. The retained sequence is limited to the CDR3, 42 bases, with the frame set at the first base. Unmatched junction bases come to 5, with V trimmed by 6 bases and J by 0 bases. According to the germline V gene, CDR1 reads SNHLY and CDR2 reads FYNNEI.

Here the chain combines TRBV2 and TRBJ2-7; 7 central nucleotides agree with TRBD2. Sequencing input: blood. The TCR comes from a woman between 18 and 29 years old with Graves' hyperthyroidism. CDR3 sequence: CASRDPGGSYEQYF. At the DNA level, the sequence is TGTGCCAGCAGAGACCCGGGAGGCTCCTACGAGCAGTACTTC.